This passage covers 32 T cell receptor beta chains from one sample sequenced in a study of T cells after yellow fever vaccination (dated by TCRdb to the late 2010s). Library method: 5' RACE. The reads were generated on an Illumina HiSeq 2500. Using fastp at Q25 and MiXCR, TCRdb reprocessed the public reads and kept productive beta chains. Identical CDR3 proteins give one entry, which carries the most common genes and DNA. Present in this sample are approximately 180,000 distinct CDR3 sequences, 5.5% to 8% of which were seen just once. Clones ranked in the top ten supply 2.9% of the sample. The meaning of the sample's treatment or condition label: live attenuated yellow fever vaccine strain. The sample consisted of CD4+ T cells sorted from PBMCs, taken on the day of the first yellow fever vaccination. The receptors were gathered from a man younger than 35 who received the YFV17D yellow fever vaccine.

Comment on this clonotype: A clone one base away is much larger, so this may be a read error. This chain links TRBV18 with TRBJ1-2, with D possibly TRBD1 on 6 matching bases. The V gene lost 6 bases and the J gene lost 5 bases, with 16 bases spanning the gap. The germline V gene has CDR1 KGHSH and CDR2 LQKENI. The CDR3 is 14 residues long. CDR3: CASSGTLGEYGYTF. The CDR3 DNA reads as TGTGCCAGCTCGGGGACACTCGGGGAGTATGGCTACACCTTC.

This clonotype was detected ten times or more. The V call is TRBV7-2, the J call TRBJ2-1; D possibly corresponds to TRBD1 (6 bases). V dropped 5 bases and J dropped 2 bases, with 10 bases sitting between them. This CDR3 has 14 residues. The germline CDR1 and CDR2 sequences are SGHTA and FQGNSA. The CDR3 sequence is CASSISGAYNEQFF. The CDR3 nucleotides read TGTGCCAGCAGCATCTCAGGGGCCTACAATGAGCAGTTCTTC.

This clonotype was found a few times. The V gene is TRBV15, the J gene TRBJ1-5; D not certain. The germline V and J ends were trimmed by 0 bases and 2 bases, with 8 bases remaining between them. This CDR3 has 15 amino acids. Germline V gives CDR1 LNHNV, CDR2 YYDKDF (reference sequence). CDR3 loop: CATSREGSRNQPQHF. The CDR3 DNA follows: TGTGCCACCAGCAGAGAGGGCTCCCGCAATCAGCCCCAGCATTTT.

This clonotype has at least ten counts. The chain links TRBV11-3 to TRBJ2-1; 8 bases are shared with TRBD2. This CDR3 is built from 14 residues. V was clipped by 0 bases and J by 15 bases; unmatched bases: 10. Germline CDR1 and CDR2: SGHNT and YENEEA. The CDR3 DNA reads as TGTGCCAGCAGCTTAGATCCTTCAGCGGGGGCGGCGTTCTTC. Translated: CASSLDPSAGAAFF.

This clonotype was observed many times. The CDR3, as DNA: TGCAGTGCTAGAGGCACCAGGGGGGCAAACACTGAAGCTTTCTTT. This gives the protein CSARGTRGANTEAFF. The rearrangement links TRBV20-1 to TRBJ1-1, with 7 nucleotides matching TRBD1. Germline trimming cut 1 base from V and 2 bases from J; bases unmatched to any gene: 7. Germline V gene sequence: CDR1 DFQATT, CDR2 SNEGSKA (reference sequence). The CDR3 is made up of 15 amino acids.

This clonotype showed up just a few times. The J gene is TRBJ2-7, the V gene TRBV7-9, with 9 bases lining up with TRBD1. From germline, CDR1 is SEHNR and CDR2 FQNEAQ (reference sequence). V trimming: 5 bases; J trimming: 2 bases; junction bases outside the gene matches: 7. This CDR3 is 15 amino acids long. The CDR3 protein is CASSPGTGSPYEQYV. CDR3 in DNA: TGTGCCAGCAGCCCCGGGACAGGGAGTCCCTACGAGCAGTACGTC.

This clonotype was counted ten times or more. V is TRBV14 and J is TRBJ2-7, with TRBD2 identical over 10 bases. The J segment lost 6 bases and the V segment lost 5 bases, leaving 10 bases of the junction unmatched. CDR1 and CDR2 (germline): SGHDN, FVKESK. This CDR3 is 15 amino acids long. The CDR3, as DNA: TGTGCCAGCAGCGGTCCCGCAAGCGGGGGGGCCGAGCAGTACTTC. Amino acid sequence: CASSGPASGGAEQYF.

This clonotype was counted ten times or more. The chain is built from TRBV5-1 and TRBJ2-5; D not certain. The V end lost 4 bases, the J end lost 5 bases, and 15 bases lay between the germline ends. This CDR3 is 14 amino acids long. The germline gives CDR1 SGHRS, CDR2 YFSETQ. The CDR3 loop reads CASSTSYRDETQYF. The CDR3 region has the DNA TGCGCCAGCAGCACCTCATACAGAGATGAGACCCAGTACTTC.

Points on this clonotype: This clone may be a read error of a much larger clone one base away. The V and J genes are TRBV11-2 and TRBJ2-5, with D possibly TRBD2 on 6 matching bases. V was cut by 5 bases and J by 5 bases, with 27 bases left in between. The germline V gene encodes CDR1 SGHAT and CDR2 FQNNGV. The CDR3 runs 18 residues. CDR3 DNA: TGTGCCAGCAGCCCCCGGGTGGGGACTCAAAGGGGAAACGAGACCCAGTACTTC. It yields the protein CASSPRVGTQRGNETQYF.

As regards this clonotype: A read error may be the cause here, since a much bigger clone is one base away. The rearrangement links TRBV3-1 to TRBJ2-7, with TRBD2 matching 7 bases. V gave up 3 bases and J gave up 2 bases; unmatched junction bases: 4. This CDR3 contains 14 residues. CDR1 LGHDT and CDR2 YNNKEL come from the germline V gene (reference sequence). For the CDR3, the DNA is TGTGCCAGCAGCCAGGACGGGGGGACCTACGAGCAGTACTTC. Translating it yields CASSQDGGTYEQYF.

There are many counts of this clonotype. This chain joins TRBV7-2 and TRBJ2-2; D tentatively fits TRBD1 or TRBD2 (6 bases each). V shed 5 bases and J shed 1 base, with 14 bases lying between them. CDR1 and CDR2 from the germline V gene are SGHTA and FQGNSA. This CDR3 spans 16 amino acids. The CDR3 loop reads CASSPRGARNTGELFF. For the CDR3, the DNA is TGTGCCAGCAGCCCGAGGGGGGCACGGAACACCGGGGAGCTGTTTTTT. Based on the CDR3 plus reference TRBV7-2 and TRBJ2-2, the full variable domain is GAGVSQSPSNKVTEKGKDVELRCDPISGHTALYWYRQSLGQGLEFLIYFQGNSAPDKSGLPSDRFSAERTGGSVSTLTIQRTQQEDSAVYLCASSPRGARNTGELFFGEGSRLTVL.

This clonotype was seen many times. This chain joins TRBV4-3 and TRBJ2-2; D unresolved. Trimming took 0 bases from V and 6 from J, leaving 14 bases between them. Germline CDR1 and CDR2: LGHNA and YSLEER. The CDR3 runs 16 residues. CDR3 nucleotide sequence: TGCGCCAGCAGCCAAGATGAGGCCTCCTCGGCCGGGGAGCTGTTTTTT. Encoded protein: CASSQDEASSAGELFF.

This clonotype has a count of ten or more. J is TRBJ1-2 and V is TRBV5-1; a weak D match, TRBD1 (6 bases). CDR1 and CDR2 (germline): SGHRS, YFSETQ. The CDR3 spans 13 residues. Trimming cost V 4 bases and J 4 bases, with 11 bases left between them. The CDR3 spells CASSLGTSYGYTF. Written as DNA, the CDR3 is TGCGCCAGCAGCCTAGGGACAAGCTATGGCTACACCTTC.

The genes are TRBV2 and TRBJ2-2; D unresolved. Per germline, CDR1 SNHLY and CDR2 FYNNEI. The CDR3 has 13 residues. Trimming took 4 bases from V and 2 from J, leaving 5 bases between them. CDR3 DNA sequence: TGTGCCAGCAGTGGTGAAAACACCGGGGAGCTGTTTTTT. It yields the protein CASSGENTGELFF.

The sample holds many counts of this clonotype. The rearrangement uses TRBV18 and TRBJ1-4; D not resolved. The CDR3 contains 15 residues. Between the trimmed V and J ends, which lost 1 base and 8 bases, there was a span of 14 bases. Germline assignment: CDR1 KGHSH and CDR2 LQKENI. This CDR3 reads CASSPLGRLSEKLFF. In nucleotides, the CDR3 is TGTGCCAGCTCACCACTCGGCAGGTTATCCGAAAAACTGTTTTTT. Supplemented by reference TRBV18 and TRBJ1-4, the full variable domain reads NAGVMQNPRHLVRRRGQEARLRCSPMKGHSHVYWYRQLPEEGLKFMVYLQKENIIDESGMPKERFSAEFPKEGPSILRIQQVVRGDSAAYFCASSPLGRLSEKLFFGSGTQLSVL.

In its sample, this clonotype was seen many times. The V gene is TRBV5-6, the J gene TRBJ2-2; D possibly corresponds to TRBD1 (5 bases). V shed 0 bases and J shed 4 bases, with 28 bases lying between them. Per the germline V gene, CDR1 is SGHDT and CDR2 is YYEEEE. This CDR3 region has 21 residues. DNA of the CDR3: TGTGCCAGCAGCTTGGTGTCGTTGTGGCAGGGTGGGATTGGAGTCACCGGGGAGCTGTTTTTT. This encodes CASSLVSLWQGGIGVTGELFF.

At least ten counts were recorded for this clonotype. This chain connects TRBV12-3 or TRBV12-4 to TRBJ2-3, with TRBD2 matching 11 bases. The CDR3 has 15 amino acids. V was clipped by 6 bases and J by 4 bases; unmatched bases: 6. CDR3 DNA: TGTGCCAGCAGCGGACTAGCGGGTAAGGCAGATACGCAGTATTTT. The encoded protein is CASSGLAGKADTQYF.

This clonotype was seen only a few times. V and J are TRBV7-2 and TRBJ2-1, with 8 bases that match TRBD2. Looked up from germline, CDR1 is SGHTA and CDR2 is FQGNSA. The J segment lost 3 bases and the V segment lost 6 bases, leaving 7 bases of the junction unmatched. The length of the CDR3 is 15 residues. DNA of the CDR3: TGTGCCAGCAGATTCGGGCGGGGGGTCTACAATGAGCAGTTCTTC. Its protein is CASRFGRGVYNEQFF.

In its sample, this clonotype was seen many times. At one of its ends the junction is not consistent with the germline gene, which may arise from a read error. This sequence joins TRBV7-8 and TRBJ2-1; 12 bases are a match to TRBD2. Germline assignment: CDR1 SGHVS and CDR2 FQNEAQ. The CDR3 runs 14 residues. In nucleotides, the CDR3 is TGTGCCAGCAGCCTAGCGGGGGGGCTCAGGGAGCAGTTCTTC. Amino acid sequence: CASSLAGGLREQFF.

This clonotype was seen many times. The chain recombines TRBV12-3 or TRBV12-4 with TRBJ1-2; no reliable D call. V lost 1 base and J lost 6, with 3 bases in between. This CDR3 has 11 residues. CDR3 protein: CASSLVDGYTF. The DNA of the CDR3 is TGTGCCAGCAGTTTAGTGGATGGCTACACCTTC.

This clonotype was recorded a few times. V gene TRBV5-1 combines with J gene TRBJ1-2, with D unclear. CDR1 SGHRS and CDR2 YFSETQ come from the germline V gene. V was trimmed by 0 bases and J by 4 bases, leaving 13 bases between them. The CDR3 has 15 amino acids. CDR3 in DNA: TGCGCCAGCAGCTTGGGAGACGGTCAAGGCTATGGCTACACCTTC. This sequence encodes CASSLGDGQGYGYTF. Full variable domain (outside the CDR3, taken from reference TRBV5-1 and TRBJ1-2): KAGVTQTPRYLIKTRGQQVTLSCSPISGHRSVSWYQQTPGQGLQFLFEYFSETQRNKGNFPGRFSGRQFSNSRSEMNVSTLELGDSALYLCASSLGDGQGYGYTFGSGTRLTVV.

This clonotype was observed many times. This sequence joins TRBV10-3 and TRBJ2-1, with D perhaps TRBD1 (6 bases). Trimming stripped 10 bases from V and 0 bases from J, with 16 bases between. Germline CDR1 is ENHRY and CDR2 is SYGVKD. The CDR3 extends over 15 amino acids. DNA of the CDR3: TGTGCCAGCGCTAGACAGGTGAGCTCCTACAATGAGCAGTTCTTC. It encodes CASARQVSSYNEQFF.

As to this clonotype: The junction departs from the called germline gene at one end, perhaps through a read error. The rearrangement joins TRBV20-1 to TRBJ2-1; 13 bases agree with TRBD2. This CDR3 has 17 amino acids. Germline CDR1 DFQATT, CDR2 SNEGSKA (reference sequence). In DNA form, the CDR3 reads TGCAGTGCCAGAGGACTAGCGGGGGACCCACATATCAATGAGCAGTTCTTC. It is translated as CSARGLAGDPHINEQFF.

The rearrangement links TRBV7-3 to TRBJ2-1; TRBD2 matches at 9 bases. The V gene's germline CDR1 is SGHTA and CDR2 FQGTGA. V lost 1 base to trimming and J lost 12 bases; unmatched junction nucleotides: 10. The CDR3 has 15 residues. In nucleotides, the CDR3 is TGTGCCAGCAGCTTAAGTGTAGCGGGGGTAGGGGCGCAGTTCTTC. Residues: CASSLSVAGVGAQFF.

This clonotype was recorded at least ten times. CDR3 in amino acids: CASSYSRDSYEQYV. DNA for the CDR3: TGTGCCAGCAGTTACAGCCGGGACAGCTACGAGCAGTACGTC. The chain carries TRBV6-5 and TRBJ2-7; 7 bases match TRBD1. From germline, CDR1 is MNHEY and CDR2 SVGAGI. V was clipped by 2 bases and J by 3 bases; unmatched bases: 4. This CDR3 contains 14 residues.

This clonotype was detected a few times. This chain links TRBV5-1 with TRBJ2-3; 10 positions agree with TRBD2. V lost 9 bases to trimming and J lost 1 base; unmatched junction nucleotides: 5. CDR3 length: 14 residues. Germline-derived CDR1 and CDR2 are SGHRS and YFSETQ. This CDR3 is CATSSGGRTDTQYF. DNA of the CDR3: TGCGCCACTAGTAGCGGGGGGCGCACAGATACGCAGTATTTT.

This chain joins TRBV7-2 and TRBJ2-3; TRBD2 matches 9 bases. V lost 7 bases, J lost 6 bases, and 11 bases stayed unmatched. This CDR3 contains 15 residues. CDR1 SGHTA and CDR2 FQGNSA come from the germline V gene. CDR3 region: CASTLRAGGRDTQYF. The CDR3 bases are TGTGCCAGCACCCTTAGAGCGGGGGGCCGGGATACGCAGTATTTT.

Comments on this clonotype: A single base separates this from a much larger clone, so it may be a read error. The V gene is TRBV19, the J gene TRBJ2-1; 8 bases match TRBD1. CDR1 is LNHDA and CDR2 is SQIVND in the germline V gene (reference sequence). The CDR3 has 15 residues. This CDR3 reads CASKLPGGSHNEQFF. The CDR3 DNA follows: TGTGCCAGCAAGCTCCCAGGGGGCTCCCACAATGAGCAGTTCTTC.

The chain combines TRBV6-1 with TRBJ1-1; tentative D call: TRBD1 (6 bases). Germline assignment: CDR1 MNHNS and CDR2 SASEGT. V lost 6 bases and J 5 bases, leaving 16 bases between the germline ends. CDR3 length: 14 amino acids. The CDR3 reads CASSLQGLGTEAFF. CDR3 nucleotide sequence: TGTGCCAGCAGCCTACAGGGATTAGGAACTGAAGCTTTCTTT.

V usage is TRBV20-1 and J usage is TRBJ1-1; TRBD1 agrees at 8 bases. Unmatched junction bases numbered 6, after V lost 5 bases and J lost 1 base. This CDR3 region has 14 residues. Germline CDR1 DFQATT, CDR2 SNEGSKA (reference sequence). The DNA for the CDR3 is TGCAGTGCTTCGCGGACAGGGCGGAACACTGAAGCTTTCTTT. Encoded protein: CSASRTGRNTEAFF.

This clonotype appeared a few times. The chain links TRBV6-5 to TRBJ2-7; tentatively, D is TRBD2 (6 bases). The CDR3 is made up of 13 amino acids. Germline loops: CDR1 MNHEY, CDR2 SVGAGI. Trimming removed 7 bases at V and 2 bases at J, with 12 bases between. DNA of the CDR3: TGTGCCAGCACCGGACCGGGAGCCTACGAGCAGTACTTC. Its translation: CASTGPGAYEQYF.

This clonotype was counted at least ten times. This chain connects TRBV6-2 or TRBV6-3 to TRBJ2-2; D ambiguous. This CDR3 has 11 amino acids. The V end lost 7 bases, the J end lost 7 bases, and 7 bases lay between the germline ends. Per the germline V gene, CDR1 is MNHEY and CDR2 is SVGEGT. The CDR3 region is CASTTFGELFF. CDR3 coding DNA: TGTGCCAGCACGACCTTCGGGGAGCTGTTTTTT.